The 23 T cell receptor beta chains given below trace back to one sample, sequenced in a study of beta chain features in type 1 diabetes. Reverse transcribing all isolated RNA meant expressed TCRB transcripts were sequenced. The table came from immunoSEQ multiplex PCR; TCRdb's copy has only in-frame clones and leaves some out. The table includes some 60,000 clones, around three fifths detected once. The sequenced sample consisted of Tregs from blood. Receptor source: a woman aged 18-35 years in good health.

V and J are TRBV4-2 and TRBJ2-1, with 10 bases aligning to TRBD1. The CDR3 loop spans 17 amino acids. Trimming removed 2 bases from V and 6 bases from J; junction bases left unmatched: 10. From germline, CDR1 is LGHNA and CDR2 YNFKEQ. The CDR3 loop is CASSQPEGQGTGNEQFF. The CDR3 nucleotides are TGTGCCAGCAGCCAACCCGAGGGACAGGGGACGGGCAATGAGCAGTTCTTC.

Here the CDR3 DNA reads TGTGCCTGGAGTGGGGGAACTAGCGGGGGGGCCCAGAATGAGCAGTTCTTC. Translation gives CAWSGGTSGGAQNEQFF. The V and J genes are TRBV30 and TRBJ2-1; 13 nucleotides agree with TRBD2. The CDR3 covers 17 residues. CDR1 GTSNPN and CDR2 SVGIG come from the germline V gene (reference sequence). Trimming at V came to 1 base and at J to 7 bases, leaving 10 bases not matched to a gene.

J is TRBJ1-2 and V is TRBV7-2, with D hard to call. Germline V gene data show CDR1 as SGHTA and CDR2 as FQGNSA. The CDR3 has 13 residues. The V end lost 3 bases, the J end lost 5 bases, and 10 bases lay between the germline ends. CDR3 sequence: CASSLGGGYGYTF. In DNA form, the CDR3 reads TGTGCCAGCAGCTTGGGCGGAGGGTATGGCTACACCTTC.

The DNA of the CDR3 is TGTGCCAGCGGTGCCCCACAGGGGACGGGGCAGCCCCAGCATTTT. It specifies CASGAPQGTGQPQHF. The chain is built from TRBV6-1 and TRBJ1-5; 7 positions agree with TRBD1. V trimming: 8 bases; J trimming: 7 bases; junction bases outside the gene matches: 14. The CDR3 consists of 15 residues. Germline CDR1 is MNHNS and CDR2 is SASEGT.

The V gene is TRBV4-1, the J gene TRBJ1-2; the D is unclear. This CDR3 has 16 amino acids. Germline lookup yields CDR1 MGHRA and CDR2 YSYEKL. The V end was cut by 2 bases, the J end by 5 bases, with 18 bases between. CDR3 DNA: TGCGCCAGCAGCCAATCATTCGACCTAGGCTTATATGGCTACACCTTC. Translation gives CASSQSFDLGLYGYTF.

The V gene is TRBV7-2, the J gene TRBJ1-1, with no clear D. CDR3 size: 15 residues. Trimming removed 7 bases at V and 3 bases at J, with 18 bases between. Germline CDR1 reads SGHTA; CDR2 reads FQGNSA. DNA of the CDR3: TGTGCCAGCACCCCCCAAGGGAGGGCGGACACTGAAGCTTTCTTT. Amino acid sequence: CASTPQGRADTEAFF.

The V gene is TRBV12-5, the J gene TRBJ1-5; 7 nucleotides agree with TRBD1. The length of the CDR3 is 14 residues. V lost 5 bases, J lost 5 bases, and 6 bases stayed unmatched. Germline CDR1 LGHNT, CDR2 FRNRAP. This CDR3 reads CASGRQGRYQPQHF. In nucleotides, the CDR3 is TGTGCTAGTGGTCGACAGGGCCGGTATCAGCCCCAGCATTTT.

The chain carries TRBV19 and TRBJ2-1; D might be TRBD1 (7 bases). Germline CDR1 is LNHDA and CDR2 is SQIVND (reference sequence). CDR3 size: 14 residues. Trimming removed 6 bases from V and 9 bases from J, with 18 bases in between. CDR3: CASSVARGRGEQFF. DNA of the CDR3: TGTGCCAGTAGCGTAGCGAGGGGGCGGGGTGAGCAGTTCTTC.

The sample holds a few counts of this clone. The chain has TRBV6-1 and TRBJ2-1; 8 nucleotides agree with TRBD1. V lost 6 bases to trimming and J lost 0 bases; unmatched junction nucleotides: 4. The CDR3 is 15 residues long. Germline CDR1 is MNHNS and CDR2 is SASEGT. The CDR3 coding sequence is TGTGCCAGCAGAAACAGGGGGGACTCCTACAATGAGCAGTTCTTC. It specifies CASRNRGDSYNEQFF.

The chain is built from TRBV11-2 and TRBJ2-3; 9 bases agree with TRBD2. There are 15 residues in the CDR3. Trimming cost V 7 bases and J 1 base; bases outside gene matches: 6. Germline assignment: CDR1 SGHAT and CDR2 FQNNGV. CDR3 nucleotide sequence: TGTGCCAGCATGATTAGCGGGAGAGGCACAGATACGCAGTATTTT. This gives the protein CASMISGRGTDTQYF.

This clone has a single count. CDR3 amino acids: CASSRDIYGYTF. The DNA of the CDR3 is TGTGCCAGCAGCCGGGACATTTATGGCTACACCTTC. The chain recombines TRBV7-9 with TRBJ1-2; a possible D gene is TRBD1 (6 bases). This CDR3 is 12 amino acids long. CDR1 and CDR2 (germline): SEHNR, FQNEAQ (reference sequence). Trimming shortened V by 5 bases and J by 5 bases, and 9 bases separated the two germline ends. The full variable domain, with the rest looked up from reference TRBV7-9 and TRBJ1-2, is DTGVSQNPRHKITKRGQNVTFRCDPISEHNRLYWYRQTLGQGPEFLTYFQNEAQLEKSRLLSDRFSAERPKGSFSTLEIQRTEQGDSAMYLCASSRDIYGYTFGSGTRLTVV.

By its share, this clone is medium-sized (0.01 to 0.1%). The chain recombines TRBV7-2 with TRBJ2-2; TRBD1 agrees at 7 bases. This CDR3 has 13 residues. Unmatched junction bases numbered 3, after V lost 4 bases and J lost 7 bases. The germline CDR1 and CDR2 sequences are SGHTA and FQGNSA. The CDR3 DNA follows: TGTGCCAGCAGCTCGCAGGGGGACGGGGAGCTGTTTTTT. It is translated as CASSSQGDGELFF.

This clone was seen a handful of times. J is TRBJ1-5 and V is TRBV2; 9 nucleotides match TRBD1. Germline CDR1 reads SNHLY; CDR2 reads FYNNEI. The CDR3 loop spans 16 amino acids. V was pared by 4 bases and J by 6 bases, with 10 bases of the junction left unmatched. The CDR3 sequence is CASSASGTGRGQPQHF. In DNA, the CDR3 is TGTGCCAGCAGTGCCTCCGGGACAGGGAGGGGTCAGCCCCAGCATTTT.

The chain carries TRBV5-8 and TRBJ1-4; 10 bases match TRBD1. Germline loops: CDR1 SGHTS, CDR2 YDEGEE. The CDR3 runs 14 residues. The junction had 4 bases not matched to a gene; V was cut back by 4 bases and J by 7 bases. Written as DNA, the CDR3 is TGTGCCAGCAGCGATGGGACAGGGGTTGAAAAACTGTTTTTT. Amino acids: CASSDGTGVEKLFF.

The CDR3: CASSLGAEAFF. CDR3 nucleotides: TGTGCCAGCAGCTTGGGAGCTGAAGCTTTCTTT. The rearrangement joins TRBV5-5 to TRBJ1-1; unclear D gene. This CDR3 comprises 11 residues. Germline values: CDR1 SGHKS, CDR2 YYEKEE (reference sequence). The V end was cut by 0 bases, the J end by 6 bases, with 3 bases between. Together with reference TRBV5-5 and TRBJ1-1, the CDR3 gives the full variable domain: DAGVTQSPTHLIKTRGQQVTLRCSPISGHKSVSWYQQVLGQGPQFIFQYYEKEERGRGNFPDRFSARQFPNYSSELNVNALLLGDSALYLCASSLGAEAFFGQGTRLTVV.

V and J are TRBV19 and TRBJ1-2; 7 nucleotides agree with TRBD1. CDR1 and CDR2 from the germline V gene are LNHDA and SQIVND (reference sequence). This CDR3 contains 14 residues. Trimming removed 10 bases from V and 7 bases from J; junction bases left unmatched: 15. CDR3 nucleotides: TGTGCCACACTTCGACAGGGAGCCGACTTTGGCTACACCTTC. It is translated as CATLRQGADFGYTF.

This rearrangement joins TRBV29-1 to TRBJ2-1, with D unresolved. In germline, CDR1 is SQVTM, CDR2 ANQGSEA. This CDR3 spans 10 amino acids. V shed 7 bases and J shed 3 bases, with 4 bases lying between them. This chain's CDR3 is CSAHYNEQFF. Here the CDR3 DNA reads TGCAGCGCCCACTACAATGAGCAGTTCTTC.

Concerning this clone: Germline is not matched at one junction end, which may reflect a read error. The genes are TRBV7-7 and TRBJ2-3, with D maybe TRBD2 (6 bases). CDR1 is SSHAT, CDR2 FNYEAQ, per germline (reference sequence). The CDR3 runs 13 residues. CDR3 sequence (DNA): TGTGCTAGCAGCTTGCGGGGCGGGGATACGCAGTATTTT. Translated, it gives CASSLRGGDTQYF.

This sequence joins TRBV30 and TRBJ2-4; the match to TRBD2 covers 8 bases. The length of the CDR3 is 13 residues. Germline CDR1 is GTSNPN and CDR2 is SVGIG (reference sequence). The trim removed 8 bases at V and 4 bases at J, leaving 7 bases unmatched. DNA for the CDR3: TGTGCCGGGCGTACTAGCGGAAAAAACATTCAGTACTTC. Translated, it gives CAGRTSGKNIQYF. The full variable domain, with the rest looked up from reference TRBV30 and TRBJ2-4, is SQTIHQWPATLVQPVGSPLSLECTVEGTSNPNLYWYRQAAGRGLQLLFYSVGIGQISSEVPQNLSASRPQDRQFILSSKKLLLSDSGFYLCAGRTSGKNIQYFGAGTRLSVL.

There are a few counts of this clone. The chain uses TRBV6-6 and TRBJ1-3, with D possibly matching TRBD1 (5 bases). This CDR3 spans 16 amino acids. Germline CDR1 reads MNHNY; CDR2 reads SVGAGI (reference sequence). The V gene lost 6 bases and the J gene lost 0 bases, with 15 bases spanning the gap. The CDR3 bases are TGTGCCAGCAGCCCAGGGTGGGGATACTCTGGAAACACCATATATTTT. It yields the protein CASSPGWGYSGNTIYF.

J is TRBJ1-1 and V is TRBV19, with 9 nucleotides matching TRBD1. Per germline, CDR1 LNHDA and CDR2 SQIVND (reference sequence). The CDR3 has 13 residues. V gave up 5 bases and J gave up 11 bases; unmatched junction bases: 9. The CDR3 DNA follows: TGTGCCAGTAGTGGCCGGGACAGGGTTTTTGCTTTCTTT. It translates to CASSGRDRVFAFF. Drawing the rest from reference TRBV19 and TRBJ1-1, the complete variable domain is DGGITQSPKYLFRKEGQNVTLSCEQNLNHDAMYWYRQDPGQGLRLIYYSQIVNDFQKGDIAEGYSVSREKKESFPLTVTSAQKNPTAFYLCASSGRDRVFAFFGQGTRLTVV.

This clone was detected only a few times. The V gene is TRBV10-3, the J gene TRBJ1-2; TRBD1 aligns across 7 bases. V gave up 4 bases and J gave up 4 bases; unmatched junction bases: 0. The CDR3 totals 12 residues. CDR1 and CDR2 (germline): ENHRY, SYGVKD. The CDR3 loop reads CAISGDSYGYTF. As DNA, the CDR3 is TGTGCCATCAGTGGGGACAGCTATGGCTACACCTTC.

The V and J genes are TRBV18 and TRBJ2-1, with 9 bases aligning to TRBD2. After removal of 4 bases from V and 8 bases from J, the junction contained 12 bases not matched to a gene. Germline loops: CDR1 KGHSH, CDR2 LQKENI. This CDR3 is 16 amino acids long. CDR3: CASSLISGGDGHEQFF. The CDR3 coding sequence is TGTGCCAGCTCACTAATTAGCGGGGGAGATGGCCATGAGCAGTTCTTC.